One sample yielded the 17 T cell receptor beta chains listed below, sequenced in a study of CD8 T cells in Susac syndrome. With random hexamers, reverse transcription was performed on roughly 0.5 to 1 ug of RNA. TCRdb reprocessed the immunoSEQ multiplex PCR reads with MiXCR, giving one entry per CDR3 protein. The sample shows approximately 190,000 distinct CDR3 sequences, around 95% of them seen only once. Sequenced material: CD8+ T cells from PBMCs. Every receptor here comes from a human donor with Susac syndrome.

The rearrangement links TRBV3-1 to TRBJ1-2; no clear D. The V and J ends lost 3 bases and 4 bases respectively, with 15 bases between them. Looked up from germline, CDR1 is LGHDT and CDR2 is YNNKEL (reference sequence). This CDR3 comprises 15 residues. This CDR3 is CASSQSVTSPYGYTF. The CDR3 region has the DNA TGTGCCAGCAGCCAGAGTGTTACTAGCCCCTATGGCTACACCTTC.

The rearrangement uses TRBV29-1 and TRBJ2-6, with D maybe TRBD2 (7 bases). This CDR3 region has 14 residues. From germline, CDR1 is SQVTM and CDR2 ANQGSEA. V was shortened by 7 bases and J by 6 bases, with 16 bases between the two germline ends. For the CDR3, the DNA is TGCAGCGCCTCCGGGGGGCGGGAGGCCAACGTCCTGACTTTC. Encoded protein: CSASGGREANVLTF.

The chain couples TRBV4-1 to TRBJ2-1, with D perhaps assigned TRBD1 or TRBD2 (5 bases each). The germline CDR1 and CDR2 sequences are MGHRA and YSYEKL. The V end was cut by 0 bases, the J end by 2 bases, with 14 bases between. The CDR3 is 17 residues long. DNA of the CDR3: TGCGCCAGCAGCCAAGACAGATGGGGGATTGCCTACAATGAGCAGTTCTTC. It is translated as CASSQDRWGIAYNEQFF.

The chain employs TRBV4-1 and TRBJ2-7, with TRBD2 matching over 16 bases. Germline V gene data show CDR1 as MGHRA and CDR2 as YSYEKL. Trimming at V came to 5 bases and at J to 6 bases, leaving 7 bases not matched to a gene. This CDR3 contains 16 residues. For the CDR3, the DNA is TGCGCCAGCAGCTTGGGACTAGCGGGAGGGGGTGGCGAGCAGTACTTC. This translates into CASSLGLAGGGGEQYF.

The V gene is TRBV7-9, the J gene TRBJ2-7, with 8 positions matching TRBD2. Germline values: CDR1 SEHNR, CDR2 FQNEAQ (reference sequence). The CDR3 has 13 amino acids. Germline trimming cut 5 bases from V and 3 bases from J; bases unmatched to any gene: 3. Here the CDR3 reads CASSGTSRYEQYF. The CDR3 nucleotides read TGTGCCAGCAGCGGGACTAGTCGCTACGAGCAGTACTTC.

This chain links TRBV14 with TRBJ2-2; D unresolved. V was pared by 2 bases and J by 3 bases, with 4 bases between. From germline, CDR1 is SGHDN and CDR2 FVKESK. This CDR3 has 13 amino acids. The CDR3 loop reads CASSQFYTGELFF. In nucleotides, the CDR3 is TGTGCCAGCAGCCAATTCTACACCGGGGAGCTGTTTTTT.

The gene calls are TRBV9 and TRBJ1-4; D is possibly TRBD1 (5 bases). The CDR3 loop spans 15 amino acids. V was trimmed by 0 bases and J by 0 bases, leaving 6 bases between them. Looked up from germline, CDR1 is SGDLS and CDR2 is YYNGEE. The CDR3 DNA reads TGTGCCAGCAGCGTAGGGGGGTCAACTAATGAAAAACTGTTTTTT. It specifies CASSVGGSTNEKLFF.

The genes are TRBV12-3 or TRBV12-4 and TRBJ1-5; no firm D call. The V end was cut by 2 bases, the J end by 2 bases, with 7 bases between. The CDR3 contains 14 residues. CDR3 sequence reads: CASSLRVGNQPQHF. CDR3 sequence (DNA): TGTGCCAGCAGTTTAAGGGTAGGCAATCAGCCCCAGCATTTT.

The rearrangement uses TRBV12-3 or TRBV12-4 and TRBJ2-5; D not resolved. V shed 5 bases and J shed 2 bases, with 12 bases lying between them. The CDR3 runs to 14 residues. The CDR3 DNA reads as TGTGCCAGCAGTCCCTACCGTGGACAAGAGACCCAGTACTTC. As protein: CASSPYRGQETQYF.

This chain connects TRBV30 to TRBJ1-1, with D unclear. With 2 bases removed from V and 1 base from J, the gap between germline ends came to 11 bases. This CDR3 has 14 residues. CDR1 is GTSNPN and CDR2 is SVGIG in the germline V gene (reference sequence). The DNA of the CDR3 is TGTGCCTGGAGTCTCAAGAGATGGAACACTGAAGCTTTCTTT. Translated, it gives CAWSLKRWNTEAFF. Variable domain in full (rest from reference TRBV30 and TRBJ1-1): SQTIHQWPATLVQPVGSPLSLECTVEGTSNPNLYWYRQAAGRGLQLLFYSVGIGQISSEVPQNLSASRPQDRQFILSSKKLLLSDSGFYLCAWSLKRWNTEAFFGQGTRLTVV.

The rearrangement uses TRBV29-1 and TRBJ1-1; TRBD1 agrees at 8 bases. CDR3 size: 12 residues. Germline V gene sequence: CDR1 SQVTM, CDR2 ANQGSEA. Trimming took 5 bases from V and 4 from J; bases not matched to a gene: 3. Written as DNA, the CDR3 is TGCAGCGTTTCGGACAGGGCCACTGAAGCTTTCTTT. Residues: CSVSDRATEAFF.

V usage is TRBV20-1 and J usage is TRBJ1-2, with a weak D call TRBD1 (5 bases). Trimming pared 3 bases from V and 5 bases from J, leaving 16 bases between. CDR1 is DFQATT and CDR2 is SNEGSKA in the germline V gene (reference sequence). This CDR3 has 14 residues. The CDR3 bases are TGCAGTGCTAGCCAGCCCGAGGACATTTATGGCTACACCTTC. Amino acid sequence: CSASQPEDIYGYTF.

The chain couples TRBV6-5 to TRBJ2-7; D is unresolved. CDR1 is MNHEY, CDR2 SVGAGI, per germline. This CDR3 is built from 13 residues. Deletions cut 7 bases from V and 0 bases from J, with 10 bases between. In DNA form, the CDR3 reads TGTGCCAGCAATCGACCGGGCTCCTACGAGCAGTACTTC. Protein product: CASNRPGSYEQYF.

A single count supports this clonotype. CDR3 protein: CASSLEPHQGYQPQHF. The CDR3 DNA reads as TGTGCCAGCAGCTTGGAGCCACACCAGGGTTATCAGCCCCAGCATTTT. The chain carries TRBV5-6 and TRBJ1-5; TRBD1 might be the D (5 bases). The CDR3 is 16 amino acids. V was pared by 0 bases and J by 5 bases, with 15 bases between. Per the germline V gene, CDR1 is SGHDT and CDR2 is YYEEEE.

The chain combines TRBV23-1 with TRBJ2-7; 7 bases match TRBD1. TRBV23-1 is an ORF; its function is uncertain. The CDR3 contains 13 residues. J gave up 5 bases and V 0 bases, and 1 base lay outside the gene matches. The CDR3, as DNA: TGCGCCAGCAGTCAATCGACAGGGAACGAGCAGTACTTC. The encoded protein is CASSQSTGNEQYF.

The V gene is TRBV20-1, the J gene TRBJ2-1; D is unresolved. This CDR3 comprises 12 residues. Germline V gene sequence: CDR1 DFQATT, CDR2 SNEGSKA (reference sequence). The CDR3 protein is CSAPDGHNEQFF. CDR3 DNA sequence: TGCAGCGCGCCGGACGGTCACAATGAGCAGTTCTTC.

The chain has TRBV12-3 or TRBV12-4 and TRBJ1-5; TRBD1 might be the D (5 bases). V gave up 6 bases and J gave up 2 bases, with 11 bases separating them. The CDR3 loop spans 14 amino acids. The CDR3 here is CASRLRDGNQPQHF. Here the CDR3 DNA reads TGTGCCAGCAGACTCAGGGACGGCAATCAGCCCCAGCATTTT.